This is a list of T cell receptor beta chains from one sample in a study of cytomegalovirus exposure and HLA in healthy donors. Here immunoSEQ multiplex PCR was the method, and the copy in TCRdb shows in-frame clones only, minus some. The table lists around 140,000 clones, nearly 80% of them singletons. Sequencing was performed on PBMCs. These receptor sequences come from a male donor in good health and CMV-seronegative. Each CDR3 is given with its conserved first and last residue. Each record gives: D gene, J gene, clone size, V gene, CDR3 DNA, CDR3 protein. A D gene is named only where the DNA matches it firmly. Size is stated for part of the rows, as once, few or many counts, or as a class when the clone is expanded.

TRBD1,TRBJ2-2,-,TRBV5-4,TGTGCCAGCAGCTCACAGGGGGCGGGGTTCACCGGGGAGCTGTTTTTT,CASSSQGAGFTGELFF
-,TRBJ2-5,-,TRBV9,TGTGCCAGCAGCGTAGATGGCCAGGGAAAGACCCAGTACTTC,CASSVDGQGKTQYF
-,TRBJ1-6,once,TRBV2,TGTGCCAGCAGTGAATCGCGGGACGGTCTCTATTCACCCCTCCACTTT,CASSESRDGLYSPLHF
-,TRBJ2-2,-,TRBV18,TGTGCCAGCTCACCGGATGGGGGCAGGGACACCGGGGAGCTGTTTTTT,CASSPDGGRDTGELFF
TRBD2,TRBJ2-5,-,TRBV25-1,TGTTCCAGCAGTGAACCCAGCGGGAGACAAGAGACCCAGTACTTC,CSSSEPSGRQETQYF
TRBD1,TRBJ1-5,-,TRBV30,TGTGCCTGGATGAACCTACAGGGGGGGGAACAGCCCCAGCATTTT,CAWMNLQGGEQPQHF
TRBD2,TRBJ2-3,-,TRBV9,TGTGCCAGCAGCGTAGCGGGGGGAAGCACAGATACGCAGTATTTT,CASSVAGGSTDTQYF
-,TRBJ1-1,-,TRBV19,TGTGCCAGTAGTATACCCTCGGACAGTAATGAAGCTTTCTTT,CASSIPSDSNEAFF
-,TRBJ1-2,-,TRBV6-5,TGTGCCAGCAGTTACAAAATATCCGGGAGGTATGGCTACACCTTC,CASSYKISGRYGYTF
-,TRBJ2-7,-,TRBV4-2,TGTGCCAGCAGCCAAGATCTGGGCTGGACCTACGAGCAGTACTTC,CASSQDLGWTYEQYF
-,TRBJ1-3,-,TRBV13,TGTGCCAGCAGCTTAGGCCCGCTCCGAACAGTGGGAAACACCATATATTTT,CASSLGPLRTVGNTIYF
TRBD1,TRBJ2-7,-,TRBV5-1,TGCGCCAGCAGAGACACACAGGGGACCTACGAGCAGTACTTC,CASRDTQGTYEQYF
TRBD1,TRBJ1-5,-,TRBV4-1,TGCGCCAGCAGCCAAGATCGGGGACAGGGGGGAAGCAATCAGCCCCAGCATTTT,CASSQDRGQGGSNQPQHF
TRBD2,TRBJ2-3,-,TRBV4-1,TGCGCCAGCAGCCAAGAAAGCGTAGTTTCGGGGGGTACGCAGTATTTT,CASSQESVVSGGTQYF
TRBD2,TRBJ2-1,-,TRBV7-2,TGTGCCAGCAGCCCCGGGACTAGCGGGGGCTATGAGCAGTTCTTC,CASSPGTSGGYEQFF
-,TRBJ1-1,-,TRBV4-1,TGCGCCAGCAGCCAAAGGGGCCCCGACACTGAAGCTTTCTTT,CASSQRGPDTEAFF
-,TRBJ1-3,-,TRBV11-2,TGTGCCAGCAGCCCCGGGACAACCGGAGGAAACACCATATATTTT,CASSPGTTGGNTIYF
-,TRBJ1-5,-,TRBV7-2,TGTGCCAGCAGCTTACATCAGACGGCGCAGGGGCCCCAGCATTTT,CASSLHQTAQGPQHF
TRBD1,TRBJ2-5,-,TRBV19,TGTGCCAGTAGGGGCACAGGGGCAGAGACCCAGTACTTC,CASRGTGAETQYF
TRBD1,TRBJ1-3,once,TRBV6-5,TGTGCCAGCAGACGGGACAGGGGGCCTGGAAACACCATATATTTT,CASRRDRGPGNTIYF
-,TRBJ1-2,-,TRBV2,TGTGCCAGCAGGGTCCTATATGGCTACACCTTC,CASRVLYGYTF
-,TRBJ1-1,-,TRBV7-2,TGTGCCAGCACCCTGCACGAGGGCACTGAAGCTTTCTTT,CASTLHEGTEAFF
-,TRBJ1-2,-,TRBV2,TGTGCCAGCAGGGATGACAGGACCAACTATGGCTACACCTTC,CASRDDRTNYGYTF
TRBD1,TRBJ1-2,-,TRBV4-1,TGCGCCAGCAGCCAAGGTACGGACAGGGTCTATGGCTACACCTTC,CASSQGTDRVYGYTF
TRBD1,TRBJ1-1,-,TRBV6-5,TGTGCCAGCAGCCAACAGGGGGCGCACACTGAAGCTTTCTTT,CASSQQGAHTEAFF
-,TRBJ2-3,-,TRBV5-8,TGTGCCAGCAGCATAGGGACTAGCACAGATACGCAGTATTTT,CASSIGTSTDTQYF
TRBD1,TRBJ1-2,-,TRBV6-1,TGTGCCAGCAACCCGGACCCTGACAGGGTGGATGGCTACACCTTC,CASNPDPDRVDGYTF
-,TRBJ1-2,-,TRBV5-4,TGTGCCAGCAGCCCACCTTCTGGTAGGGGCCACTATGGCTACACCTTC,CASSPPSGRGHYGYTF
TRBD2,TRBJ2-1,-,TRBV7-2,TGTGCCAGCAGCCGTACATTAGCGGGGGCTCACAATGAGCAGTTCTTC,CASSRTLAGAHNEQFF
-,TRBJ2-2,-,TRBV19,TGTGCCAGTAGTATAACTAACAGGGTAACCGGGGAGCTGTTTTTT,CASSITNRVTGELFF
TRBD1,TRBJ1-1,-,TRBV6-6,TGTGCCAGCAGTGACAGGGGTCGAACTGAAGCTTTCTTT,CASSDRGRTEAFF
TRBD2,TRBJ2-7,-,TRBV7-2,TGTGCCAGCAGCTGGGGACTAGCGGGCGAGACCTTCCAGTACTTC,CASSWGLAGETFQYF
TRBD2,TRBJ2-1,-,TRBV6-4,TGTGCCAGCAGTGAAGCGGGGGCGCACAATGAGCAGTTCTTC,CASSEAGAHNEQFF
-,TRBJ2-2,-,TRBV30,TGTGCCTGGAGGACGGAACTAGGAGTGGGGGAGCTGTTTTTT,CAWRTELGVGELFF
-,TRBJ2-5,-,TRBV7-6,TGTGCCAGCAGCTCGGGGATAGGGGAGACCCAGTACTTC,CASSSGIGETQYF
-,TRBJ2-4,-,TRBV6-5,TGTGCCAGCAGTTACTCCGCTGCGAACATTCAGTACTTC,CASSYSAANIQYF
TRBD1,TRBJ1-2,-,TRBV7-9,TGTGCCAGCAGTCGGGACAGGGCTGACTATGGCTACACCTTC,CASSRDRADYGYTF